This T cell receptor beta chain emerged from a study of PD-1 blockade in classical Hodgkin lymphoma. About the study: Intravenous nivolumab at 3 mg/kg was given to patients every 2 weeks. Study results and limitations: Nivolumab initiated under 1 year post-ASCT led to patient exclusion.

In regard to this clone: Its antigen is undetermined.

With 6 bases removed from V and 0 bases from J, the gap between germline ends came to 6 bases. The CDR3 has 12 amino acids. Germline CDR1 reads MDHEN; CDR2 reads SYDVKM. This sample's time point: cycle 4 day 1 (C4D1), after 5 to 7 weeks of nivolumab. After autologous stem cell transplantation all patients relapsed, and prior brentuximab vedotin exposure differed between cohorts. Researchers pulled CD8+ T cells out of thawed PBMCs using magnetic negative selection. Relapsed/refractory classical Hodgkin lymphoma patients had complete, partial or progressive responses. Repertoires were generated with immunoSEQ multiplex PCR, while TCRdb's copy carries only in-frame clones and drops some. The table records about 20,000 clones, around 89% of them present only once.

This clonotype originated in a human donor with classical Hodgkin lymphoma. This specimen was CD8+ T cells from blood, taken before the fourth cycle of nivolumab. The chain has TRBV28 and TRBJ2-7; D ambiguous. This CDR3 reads CASRSPSYEQYF. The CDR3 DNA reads TGTGCCAGCAGATCCCCCTCCTACGAGCAGTACTTC.